The 21 T cell receptor beta chains given below trace back to one sample, sequenced in a study of shared clonotypes between healthy human individuals. Some clones are missing from TCRdb's copy, which holds only in-frame ones; the method was immunoSEQ multiplex PCR. The table includes approximately 740,000 clones, over 65% detected once. Sequencing was carried out using memory CD4+ T cells sorted from blood. Subset described: CD45RA-negative fraction. Every receptor here comes from a woman between 25 and 40 years old in good health.

The chain carries TRBV5-1 and TRBJ1-2; D not certain. The CDR3 totals 13 residues. V gave up 0 bases and J gave up 7 bases, with 10 bases separating them. Germline V gives CDR1 SGHRS, CDR2 YFSETQ. CDR3 region: CASSLAFLSGYTF. Written as DNA, the CDR3 is TGCGCCAGCAGCTTGGCGTTTCTCTCTGGCTACACCTTC. Full variable domain (outside the CDR3, taken from reference TRBV5-1 and TRBJ1-2): KAGVTQTPRYLIKTRGQQVTLSCSPISGHRSVSWYQQTPGQGLQFLFEYFSETQRNKGNFPGRFSGRQFSNSRSEMNVSTLELGDSALYLCASSLAFLSGYTFGSGTRLTVV.

This chain's CDR3 is CASNGDRGLRTDTQYF. The CDR3, as DNA: TGTGCCAGCAATGGGGACAGGGGGCTACGCACAGATACGCAGTATTTT. The chain carries TRBV28 and TRBJ2-3, with TRBD1 matching 12 bases. The CDR3 sequence is 16 residues long. Germline CDR1 and CDR2: MDHEN and SYDVKM. Trimming took 7 bases from V and 1 from J; bases not matched to a gene: 6. Supplemented by reference TRBV28 and TRBJ2-3, the full variable domain reads DVKVTQSSRYLVKRTGEKVFLECVQDMDHENMFWYRQDPGLGLRLIYFSYDVKMKEKGDIPEGYSVSREKKERFSLILESASTNQTSMYLCASNGDRGLRTDTQYFGPGTRLTVL.

In this sample, this clone turned up a few times. The rearrangement joins TRBV5-5 to TRBJ1-5, with TRBD1 as a possible D gene (5 bases). The V end lost 8 bases, the J end lost 6 bases, and 15 bases lay between the germline ends. Germline loops: CDR1 SGHKS, CDR2 YYEKEE (reference sequence). This CDR3 region has 13 residues. The CDR3 reads CASSLWGAQPQHF. In DNA form, the CDR3 reads TGTGCCAGTTCACTTTGGGGCGCTCAGCCCCAGCATTTT.

The genes are TRBV19 and TRBJ1-1; D is undetermined. V gave up 1 base and J gave up 8 bases, with 17 bases separating them. The CDR3 sequence is 15 residues long. The germline V gene encodes CDR1 LNHDA and CDR2 SQIVND (reference sequence). In DNA, the CDR3 is TGTGCCAGTAGTATAGGTGTGACACAACGCGACGAAGCTTTCTTT. Protein product: CASSIGVTQRDEAFF. The full variable domain, rest sourced from reference TRBV19 and TRBJ1-1, is DGGITQSPKYLFRKEGQNVTLSCEQNLNHDAMYWYRQDPGQGLRLIYYSQIVNDFQKGDIAEGYSVSREKKESFPLTVTSAQKNPTAFYLCASSIGVTQRDEAFFGQGTRLTVV.

Only a few counts were recorded for this clone. The J gene is TRBJ2-7, the V gene TRBV19; 7 bases line up with TRBD2. Germline CDR1 is LNHDA and CDR2 is SQIVND (reference sequence). The CDR3 covers 16 residues. Germline trimming cut 4 bases from V and 3 bases from J; bases unmatched to any gene: 12. The CDR3 loop reads CASSTPRGGSDYEQYF. The CDR3 DNA reads as TGTGCCAGTAGTACTCCACGTGGCGGGAGTGACTACGAGCAGTACTTC.

The gene calls are TRBV19 and TRBJ2-5; no clear D gene. Germline V CDR1 and CDR2: LNHDA, SQIVND (reference sequence). This CDR3 has 15 amino acids. The V and J ends lost 5 bases and 1 base respectively, with 14 bases between them. The CDR3 region is CASSFAPDLQETQYF. The DNA for the CDR3 is TGTGCCAGTAGTTTTGCTCCGGACCTCCAAGAGACCCAGTACTTC.

In this sample, this clone turned up a few times. The sample holds other DNA sequences that translate to the same CDR3. The rearrangement joins TRBV28 to TRBJ1-5; TRBD1 might be the D (6 bases). Between the trimmed V and J ends, which lost 5 bases and 1 base, there was a span of 12 bases. This CDR3 spans 15 amino acids. Germline CDR1 reads MDHEN; CDR2 reads SYDVKM. The CDR3 region has the DNA TGTGCCAGCAGTCTCCAGGGGAGCAGCAATCAGCCCCAGCATTTT. It specifies CASSLQGSSNQPQHF.

The CDR3 DNA reads as TGTGCCAGCAGTGCCGTCGGACAGGGATCCTACGAGCAGTACTTC. Amino acids: CASSAVGQGSYEQYF. V and J are TRBV5-6 and TRBJ2-7; 8 positions agree with TRBD1. Germline assignment: CDR1 SGHDT and CDR2 YYEEEE. The junction had 8 bases not matched to a gene; V was cut back by 5 bases and J by 1 base. This CDR3 is 15 amino acids long.

V and J are TRBV19 and TRBJ1-4, with 8 bases identical to TRBD1. The CDR3 is 13 residues long. Unmatched junction bases numbered 4, after V lost 9 bases and J lost 4 bases. Germline CDR1 reads LNHDA; CDR2 reads SQIVND (reference sequence). CDR3 sequence: CASRQGYNEKLFF. CDR3 sequence (DNA): TGTGCCAGCCGACAGGGGTATAATGAAAAACTGTTTTTT. The full variable domain, its missing parts supplied by reference TRBV19 and TRBJ1-4, is DGGITQSPKYLFRKEGQNVTLSCEQNLNHDAMYWYRQDPGQGLRLIYYSQIVNDFQKGDIAEGYSVSREKKESFPLTVTSAQKNPTAFYLCASRQGYNEKLFFGSGTQLSVL.

This chain connects TRBV4-2 to TRBJ2-7; 9 bases agree with TRBD2. Germline V gene data show CDR1 as LGHNA and CDR2 as YNFKEQ. V was pared by 0 bases and J by 3 bases, with 6 bases of the junction left unmatched. This CDR3 has 16 residues. Here the CDR3 reads CASSQESSGDNYEQYF. For the CDR3, the DNA is TGTGCCAGCAGCCAAGAATCTAGCGGGGATAACTACGAGCAGTACTTC.

A few counts support this clone. V is TRBV30 and J is TRBJ1-2; no reliable D call. The germline V gene has CDR1 GTSNPN and CDR2 SVGIG (reference sequence). The CDR3 has 11 residues. V was clipped by 5 bases and J by 4 bases, with 8 bases between them. This CDR3 reads CAWGIGYGYTF. The CDR3 coding sequence is TGTGCCTGGGGAATAGGCTATGGCTACACCTTC.

The rearrangement joins TRBV30 to TRBJ2-6; no definite D call. V lost 5 bases and J 0 bases, leaving 11 bases between the germline ends. CDR3 length equals 15 residues. CDR1 and CDR2 (germline): GTSNPN, SVGIG (reference sequence). CDR3 in amino acids: CAWGSSGSGANVLTF. CDR3 nucleotides: TGTGCCTGGGGGTCTAGTGGCTCTGGGGCCAACGTCCTGACTTTC.

The V and J genes are TRBV10-2 and TRBJ1-5; D gene ambiguous. CDR1 and CDR2 (germline): WSHSY, SAAADI. This CDR3 comprises 14 residues. The V gene lost 2 bases and the J gene lost 2 bases, with 7 bases spanning the gap. This CDR3 is CASSETEGNQPQHF. CDR3 DNA sequence: TGCGCCAGCAGTGAGACGGAGGGCAATCAGCCCCAGCATTTT.

This clone turned up a few times. The V gene is TRBV27, the J gene TRBJ1-1, with D possibly TRBD1 on 6 matching bases. CDR1 is MNHEY, CDR2 SMNVEV, per germline (reference sequence). Trimming removed 3 bases at V and 6 bases at J, with 14 bases between. The CDR3 covers 14 residues. CDR3 protein: CASSFRGGLSEAFF. CDR3 bases: TGTGCCAGCAGTTTTAGGGGGGGGCTATCTGAAGCTTTCTTT.

This clone was detected a few times. The chain carries TRBV5-1 and TRBJ2-2; D not resolved. V shed 0 bases and J shed 3 bases, with 9 bases lying between them. Germline V lookup: CDR1 SGHRS, CDR2 YFSETQ. This CDR3 has 15 amino acids. The CDR3 loop is CASSLDIPDTGELFF. For the CDR3, the DNA is TGCGCCAGCAGCTTGGACATTCCCGACACCGGGGAGCTGTTTTTT. Filled out from reference TRBV5-1 and TRBJ2-2, the complete variable domain reads KAGVTQTPRYLIKTRGQQVTLSCSPISGHRSVSWYQQTPGQGLQFLFEYFSETQRNKGNFPGRFSGRQFSNSRSEMNVSTLELGDSALYLCASSLDIPDTGELFFGEGSRLTVL.

The V call is TRBV6-1, the J call TRBJ2-7, with 11 bases aligning to TRBD2. Per germline, CDR1 MNHNS and CDR2 SASEGT. With V trimmed by 4 bases and J by 2 bases, 13 bases remained unmatched. This CDR3 contains 18 residues. The CDR3 nucleotides are TGTGCCAGCAGTGTGGAGACTAGCGGGGCGAGATGGACCTACGAGCAGTACTTC. It encodes CASSVETSGARWTYEQYF.

J is TRBJ1-1 and V is TRBV11-1; the match to TRBD1 covers 10 bases. Germline CDR1 SGHAT, CDR2 FQDESV (reference sequence). The CDR3 consists of 13 residues. Trimming took 4 bases from V and 8 from J; bases not matched to a gene: 4. The CDR3 DNA is TGTGCCAGCAGCTCACGGACAGGGGGGGAAGCTTTCTTT. This sequence encodes CASSSRTGGEAFF. Looking up the rest from reference TRBV11-1 and TRBJ1-1 gives the full variable domain: EAEVAQSPRYKITEKSQAVAFWCDPISGHATLYWYRQILGQGPELLVQFQDESVVDDSQLPKDRFSAERLKGVDSTLKIQPAELGDSAMYLCASSSRTGGEAFFGQGTRLTVV.

This clone was counted between two and nine times. At one end, the junction sequence differs from germline, possibly due to a read error. V is TRBV2 and J is TRBJ1-1, with D uncertain. Germline loops: CDR1 SNHLY, CDR2 FYNNEI. The CDR3 loop spans 12 amino acids. The CDR3 sequence is CASREETLEAFF. The CDR3 DNA is TGTGCCAGCAGAGAAGAGACCTTAGAAGCTTTCTTT.

This clone was detected only once. The gene calls are TRBV2 and TRBJ2-1, with 7 nucleotides matching TRBD2. J gave up 15 bases and V 6 bases, and 5 bases lay outside the gene matches. CDR3 length: 10 residues. The germline V gene has CDR1 SNHLY and CDR2 FYNNEI. CDR3 loop: CASRSREWFF. The CDR3 region has the DNA TGTGCCAGCAGATCGCGGGAGTGGTTCTTC.

The chain recombines TRBV5-1 with TRBJ1-1; D might be TRBD1 (5 bases). The CDR3 is 14 amino acids. The ends were cut back, 5 bases at V and 1 base at J, with 12 bases in the middle. The V gene's germline CDR1 is SGHRS and CDR2 YFSETQ. In DNA, the CDR3 is TGCGCCAGCAGACTACAGGAGACGAACACTGAAGCTTTCTTT. The encoded protein is CASRLQETNTEAFF.

The CDR3 is CASKPQLRLEHGYTF. The CDR3 DNA follows: TGTGCCAGCAAGCCTCAGTTGCGGCTTGAGCATGGCTACACCTTC. The chain joins TRBV2 to TRBJ1-2; no definite D call. The CDR3 sequence is 15 residues long. V was pared by 7 bases and J by 6 bases, with 21 bases between. Germline loops: CDR1 SNHLY, CDR2 FYNNEI.